Presented here are 18 T cell receptor beta chains from one specimen sequenced in a study of cytomegalovirus exposure and HLA in healthy donors. Use of 60 Vbeta and 13 Jbeta primers characterized the PCR. Clones were sequenced by immunoSEQ multiplex PCR, and TCRdb holds only the in-frame ones, with some missing. The sample includes about 150,000 clones, 70% to 80% of them seen just once. The source material was PBMCs. The receptors were gathered from a woman aged 30 to 39 in good health and CMV-seropositive.

V and J are TRBV30 and TRBJ2-6, with TRBD2 matching 10 bases. CDR1 and CDR2 from the germline V gene are GTSNPN and SVGIG (reference sequence). This CDR3 is built from 15 residues. The V gene end was trimmed by 3 bases and the J gene end by 4 bases; junction bases not matched to a gene: 3. CDR3 protein: CAWRLAGTGANVLTF. The CDR3 bases are TGTGCCTGGAGACTAGCGGGAACGGGGGCCAACGTCCTGACTTTC.

The gene calls are TRBV7-8 and TRBJ2-2, with 10 bases lining up with TRBD2. The CDR3 totals 15 residues. Unmatched junction bases numbered 7, after V lost 7 bases and J lost 5 bases. Per the germline V gene, CDR1 is SGHVS and CDR2 is FQNEAQ. The CDR3 bases are TGTGCCAGCACCGAGACTAGCGGGTGGACCGGGGAGCTGTTTTTT. Translation: CASTETSGWTGELFF.

This clone was seen a handful of times. The V gene is TRBV27, the J gene TRBJ1-1, with D possibly matching TRBD1 (6 bases). Germline CDR1 MNHEY, CDR2 SMNVEV (reference sequence). The germline V and J ends were trimmed by 0 bases and 5 bases, with 13 bases remaining between them. This CDR3 region has 15 residues. This CDR3 reads CASSLSPTGLTEAFF. CDR3 sequence (DNA): TGTGCCAGCAGTTTATCACCTACAGGGCTAACTGAAGCTTTCTTT.

This clone appeared a few times. The rearrangement links TRBV5-1 to TRBJ2-3; 7 bases are shared with TRBD2. CDR1 is SGHRS and CDR2 is YFSETQ in the germline V gene. The CDR3 spans 14 residues. The J segment lost 0 bases and the V segment lost 4 bases, leaving 2 bases of the junction unmatched. This CDR3 is CASSPTSSTDTQYF. The CDR3 DNA reads as TGCGCCAGCAGCCCGACTAGCAGCACAGATACGCAGTATTTT.

The rearrangement links TRBV11-2 to TRBJ2-5, with D possibly TRBD2 on 6 matching bases. The germline gives CDR1 SGHAT, CDR2 FQNNGV. Deletions cut 1 base from V and 1 base from J, with 10 bases between. The CDR3 consists of 15 residues. The CDR3 nucleotides read TGTGCCAGCAGCTTAGTTGCGGGGACCCAAGAGACCCAGTACTTC. Protein: CASSLVAGTQETQYF.

V is TRBV5-1 and J is TRBJ2-5, with 8 bases that match TRBD2. Germline assignment: CDR1 SGHRS and CDR2 YFSETQ. The trim removed 5 bases at V and 5 bases at J, leaving 11 bases unmatched. CDR3 length equals 15 residues. The CDR3 region is CASSPGGSLIETQYF. The CDR3 DNA reads as TGCGCCAGCAGTCCGGGGGGGAGTCTGATTGAGACCCAGTACTTC.

This clone was observed a few times. The gene calls are TRBV4-3 and TRBJ2-1; 9 positions match TRBD1. CDR1 LGHNA and CDR2 YSLEER come from the germline V gene. The CDR3 spans 15 residues. The V segment lost 0 bases and the J segment 5 bases; nucleotides outside the gene matches: 2. The CDR3 here is CASSQETGGHNEQFF. CDR3 in DNA: TGCGCCAGCAGCCAAGAAACAGGGGGCCACAATGAGCAGTTCTTC.

The rearrangement joins TRBV4-3 to TRBJ2-2; TRBD2 matches 8 bases. CDR1 is LGHNA, CDR2 YSLEER, per germline. The CDR3 spans 16 residues. Germline trimming cut 1 base from V and 1 base from J; bases unmatched to any gene: 2. The CDR3 DNA reads as TGCGCCAGCAGCCAAGGACTAGCGTGGAACACCGGGGAGCTGTTTTTT. Protein: CASSQGLAWNTGELFF.

This clone occurred once. CDR3 sequence: CASREGTGSYEQYF. The CDR3 bases are TGTGCCAGCAGGGAAGGGACAGGGAGCTACGAGCAGTACTTC. V is TRBV7-9 and J is TRBJ2-7; 9 bases line up with TRBD1. The V segment lost 6 bases and the J segment 3 bases; nucleotides outside the gene matches: 6. Germline lookup yields CDR1 SEHNR and CDR2 FQNEAQ (reference sequence). The length of the CDR3 is 14 residues.

A single count supports this clone. The genes are TRBV2 and TRBJ1-5; TRBD1 is a possible D gene (6 bases). Between the trimmed V and J ends, which lost 6 bases and 4 bases, there was a span of 13 bases. Germline CDR1 is SNHLY and CDR2 is FYNNEI. The CDR3 consists of 14 residues. DNA for the CDR3: TGTGCCAGCAGCATGGGACAAAATAATCAGCCCCAGCATTTT. The encoded protein is CASSMGQNNQPQHF.

This chain connects TRBV30 to TRBJ2-3; D may be TRBD1 (7 bases). Germline V gives CDR1 GTSNPN, CDR2 SVGIG (reference sequence). The CDR3 runs to 14 residues. V was trimmed by 2 bases and J by 6 bases, leaving 15 bases between them. The CDR3 DNA reads as TGTGCCTGGAGTCGGAGGGGGCAGATGGATACGCAGTATTTT. It yields the protein CAWSRRGQMDTQYF. The whole variable domain, filled in from reference TRBV30 and TRBJ2-3, reads SQTIHQWPATLVQPVGSPLSLECTVEGTSNPNLYWYRQAAGRGLQLLFYSVGIGQISSEVPQNLSASRPQDRQFILSSKKLLLSDSGFYLCAWSRRGQMDTQYFGPGTRLTVL.

J is TRBJ2-3 and V is TRBV6-4, with 11 bases fitting TRBD2. The CDR3 is 17 residues long. Per germline, CDR1 MRHNA and CDR2 SNTAGT. With 2 bases clipped from V and 6 bases from J, the junction kept 10 bases outside the gene matches. The CDR3 DNA reads as TGTGCCAGCAGTGACCAGCCCCTAGCGGGAGGAGGGGATACGCAGTATTTT. Translating it yields CASSDQPLAGGGDTQYF.

V and J are TRBV6-9 and TRBJ2-2; D gene ambiguous. The V gene lost 7 bases and the J gene lost 2 bases, with 17 bases spanning the gap. The CDR3 runs 16 residues. Germline values: CDR1 MNHGY, CDR2 SVAAGI. CDR3 in DNA: TGTGCCAGCACCCTAGGTGTAACTATAAACACCGGGGAGCTGTTTTTT. This translates into CASTLGVTINTGELFF.

This clone was picked up a small number of times. The chain employs TRBV2 and TRBJ2-1, with 9 bases matching TRBD2. This CDR3 comprises 15 residues. After removal of 4 bases from V and 2 bases from J, the junction contained 3 bases not matched to a gene. Germline CDR1 and CDR2: SNHLY and FYNNEI. CDR3 in amino acids: CASSGLADTYNEQFF. The CDR3 DNA reads TGTGCCAGCAGTGGACTAGCGGACACCTACAATGAGCAGTTCTTC.

The chain joins TRBV12-5 to TRBJ1-4; D is unclear. The germline V gene has CDR1 LGHNT and CDR2 FRNRAP. The V end lost 6 bases, the J end lost 6 bases, and 8 bases lay between the germline ends. This CDR3 has 12 amino acids. CDR3 amino acids: CASGGRDEKLFF. In DNA form, the CDR3 reads TGTGCTAGTGGCGGGAGAGATGAAAAACTGTTTTTT.

The V call is TRBV4-1, the J call TRBJ2-5; D may be TRBD1 (5 bases). TRBJ2-7 explains the end of the DNA better; the J call may be wrong. The germline gives CDR1 MGHRA, CDR2 YSYEKL. The length of the CDR3 is 15 residues. The CDR3 loop is CASSPTLGRDYEQYF. DNA of the CDR3: TGCGCCAGCAGCCCCACCCTGGGCAGGGACTACGAGCAGTACTTC.

This rearrangement joins TRBV7-9 to TRBJ1-1; TRBD1 agrees at 12 bases. Germline V CDR1 and CDR2: SEHNR, FQNEAQ (reference sequence). There are 15 residues in the CDR3. Trimming took 4 bases from V and 4 from J; bases not matched to a gene: 4. The chain's CDR3 is CASSWGQGAGTEAFF. CDR3 nucleotide sequence: TGTGCCAGCAGCTGGGGACAGGGGGCAGGCACTGAAGCTTTCTTT.

This clone was counted a single time. The chain carries TRBV6-1 and TRBJ2-7; 7 nucleotides agree with TRBD1. Germline assignment: CDR1 MNHNS and CDR2 SASEGT. Losses at the gene ends were 4 bases for V and 4 bases for J; bases not matched to a gene: 7. This CDR3 has 14 amino acids. The chain's CDR3 is CASSVPTGMYEQYF. The CDR3 DNA sequence: TGTGCCAGCAGTGTCCCGACAGGGATGTACGAGCAGTACTTC.